This is a list of T cell receptor beta chains from one sample in a study of siplizumab effects on memory and regulatory T cells. TCRdb's table, derived via immunoSEQ multiplex PCR, lists solely in-frame clones and lacks some. This sample has about 120,000 clones; around 94% occur once, and the top ten carry roughly 1.7%. The sequencing sample was made of non-Treg CD4+ T cells sorted from blood. The receptors here all came from a human donor in good health. The CDR3 runs from the conserved cysteine through the conserved F or W. A D gene is named only where the DNA matches it firmly. Rows give clone size only sometimes, using once, few, many, or a class for an expanded clone.

abundance,d_gene,v_gene,j_gene,len,CDR3nt,CDR3aa
-,-,TRBV7-8,TRBJ2-7,12,TGTGCCAGCAGCTTAGCGAATGGGGAGCAGTACTTC,CASSLANGEQYF
-,-,TRBV2,TRBJ1-1,13,TGTGCCAGCAGTGCACAGCAAAACACTGAAGCTTTCTTT,CASSAQQNTEAFF
-,TRBD1,TRBV6-6,TRBJ1-1,15,TGTGCCAGCAATACCCAACAGGGGGCGCTCACTGAAGCTTTCTTT,CASNTQQGALTEAFF
-,-,TRBV6-6,TRBJ1-4,16,TGTGCCAGCAGCCATCGGCGGGGCTCGACTAATGAAAAACTGTTTTTT,CASSHRRGSTNEKLFF
-,-,TRBV7-2,TRBJ2-3,13,TGTGCCAGCAGGCATAGTTGGACAGATACGCAGTATTTT,CASRHSWTDTQYF
-,-,TRBV2,TRBJ2-2,13,TGTGCCAGCAGTGATAGGTGGACCGGGGAGCTGTTTTTT,CASSDRWTGELFF
-,-,TRBV28,TRBJ1-1,14,TGTGCCAGCAGTTTAACAGTGATGAACACTGAAGCTTTCTTT,CASSLTVMNTEAFF
-,TRBD1,TRBV5-1,TRBJ2-1,16,TGCGCCAGCAGCTTAGAGGGACAGCACTCCTACAATGAGCAGTTCTTC,CASSLEGQHSYNEQFF
-,-,TRBV2,TRBJ2-7,14,TGTGCCAGCAGAGAAGATACAGGGTTTTACGAGCAGTACTTC,CASREDTGFYEQYF
-,TRBD2,TRBV11-3,TRBJ2-7,13,TGTGCCAGCAGCTTCGGGGGGAGGGACGAGCAGTACTTC,CASSFGGRDEQYF
-,-,TRBV19,TRBJ1-5,13,TGTGCCTCTGAACACAGAAGCAATCAGCCCCAGCATTTT,CASEHRSNQPQHF
-,TRBD1,TRBV9,TRBJ2-7,13,TGTGCCAGCAGCGTAGTAGGGGGCGGGGAGCAGTACTTC,CASSVVGGGEQYF
once,TRBD1,TRBV7-9,TRBJ2-3,16,TGTGCCAGCAGCTTGTTCCTGACAGGGGGTGAGGATACGCAGTATTTT,CASSLFLTGGEDTQYF
-,TRBD2,TRBV19,TRBJ2-5,16,TGTGCCAGTAGTACTCCGGGACTAGCGGGGGTAGAGACCCAGTACTTC,CASSTPGLAGVETQYF
-,TRBD2,TRBV19,TRBJ2-3,18,TGTGCCAGTAGCACACTAGCGGGAGTAGGGGTGGGCACAGATACGCAGTATTTT,CASSTLAGVGVGTDTQYF
-,-,TRBV5-5,TRBJ2-6,16,TGTGCCAGCAGCTCCCACATTAGCTCTGGGGCCAACGTCCTGACTTTC,CASSSHISSGANVLTF
-,-,TRBV2,TRBJ2-1,13,TGTGCCAGCAGTCTTATAGGTAACAATGAGCAGTTCTTC,CASSLIGNNEQFF
-,-,TRBV7-9,TRBJ2-1,14,TGTGCCAGCAGCCCCTGGACAGACTACAATGAGCAGTTCTTC,CASSPWTDYNEQFF
-,TRBD2,TRBV7-2,TRBJ2-3,16,TGTGCCAGCAGTCGCTTGGCACTAGCGGGAGCAGATACGCAGTATTTT,CASSRLALAGADTQYF
-,-,TRBV5-8,TRBJ1-6,14,TGTGCCAGCAGCTCCGCCCCCAGGAATTCACCCCTCCACTTT,CASSSAPRNSPLHF
-,-,TRBV9,TRBJ2-1,15,TGTGCCAGCAGCGTAGGTGTCCATTTTGGGGATGAGCAGTTCTTC,CASSVGVHFGDEQFF
-,-,TRBV11-3,TRBJ2-3,11,TGTGCCAGCAGCTTAAAAGATACGCAGTATTTT,CASSLKDTQYF
-,-,TRBV7-2,TRBJ2-1,14,TGTGCCAGCAGCTTGGTAGACCTATACAATGAGCAGTTCTTC,CASSLVDLYNEQFF
-,-,TRBV11-2,TRBJ2-5,12,TGTGCCAGCAGCGAGACTAAAGAGACCCAGTACTTC,CASSETKETQYF
-,-,TRBV7-2,TRBJ1-3,17,TGTGCCAGCAGCTTAAGGCGGAAAACGAACTCTGGAAACACCATATATTTT,CASSLRRKTNSGNTIYF
-,TRBD1,TRBV29-1,TRBJ2-5,12,TGCAGCGGCCGACAGGGGGGAGAGACCCAGTACTTC,CSGRQGGETQYF
-,-,TRBV7-2,TRBJ2-5,14,TGTGCCAGCAGCAAGACCGCCAGGTTAGAGACCCAGTACTTC,CASSKTARLETQYF
-,-,TRBV14,TRBJ2-5,15,TGTGCCAGCAGCCAAGATTTTCACAGGGAAGAGACCCAGTACTTC,CASSQDFHREETQYF
-,-,TRBV18,TRBJ1-5,14,TGTGCCAGCTCACCCAGGGGCGGCAATCAGCCCCAGCATTTT,CASSPRGGNQPQHF
-,TRBD1,TRBV4-1,TRBJ2-4,17,TGCGCCAGCAGCCACCCTGGAGTACAGGGGCACAAAAACATTCAGTACTTC,CASSHPGVQGHKNIQYF
-,-,TRBV27,TRBJ1-4,11,TGTGCCAGCAGAAGTAATGAAAAACTGTTTTTT,CASRSNEKLFF
once,-,TRBV2,TRBJ1-5,14,TGTGCCAGCAACTTCCGGGGGCCCAATCAGCCCCAGCATTTT,CASNFRGPNQPQHF
-,TRBD1,TRBV25-1,TRBJ2-7,14,TGTGCCAGCAGTAAACAGGGGGCAGGGTACGAGCAGTACTTC,CASSKQGAGYEQYF
-,-,TRBV2,TRBJ2-1,10,TGTGCCAGCACGGCCCTAGAGCAGTTCTTC,CASTALEQFF
-,-,TRBV2,TRBJ1-4,12,TGTGCCAGCAGTGGTACAATAGAAAAACTGTTTTTT,CASSGTIEKLFF
-,TRBD1,TRBV6-5,TRBJ1-2,14,TGTGCCAGCAGTAAAACGGGACAGGGTCGGGGCTACACCTTC,CASSKTGQGRGYTF
-,TRBD1,TRBV7-6,TRBJ2-5,15,TGTGCCAGCAGCAGAGGACAGGGTTGGGGAGAGACCCAGTACTTC,CASSRGQGWGETQYF
-,-,TRBV5-1,TRBJ2-5,14,TGCGCCAGCAGCTTTCAGGGCGGTTTAGAGACCCAGTACTTC,CASSFQGGLETQYF
-,-,TRBV9,TRBJ1-4,15,TGTGCCAGCAGCGGAGCGACAGGACGGAGTGAAAAACTGTTTTTT,CASSGATGRSEKLFF
-,-,TRBV15,TRBJ1-1,14,TGTGCCACCAGCAGAGAGCGGGAGGACACTGAAGCTTTCTTT,CATSREREDTEAFF
-,-,TRBV6-6,TRBJ1-2,14,TGTGCCAGCACAAGACAGGATAGTCACTATGGCTACACCTTC,CASTRQDSHYGYTF
-,-,TRBV14,TRBJ1-2,14,TGTGCCAGCAGCCACGCAGGGACTAACTATGGCTACACCTTC,CASSHAGTNYGYTF